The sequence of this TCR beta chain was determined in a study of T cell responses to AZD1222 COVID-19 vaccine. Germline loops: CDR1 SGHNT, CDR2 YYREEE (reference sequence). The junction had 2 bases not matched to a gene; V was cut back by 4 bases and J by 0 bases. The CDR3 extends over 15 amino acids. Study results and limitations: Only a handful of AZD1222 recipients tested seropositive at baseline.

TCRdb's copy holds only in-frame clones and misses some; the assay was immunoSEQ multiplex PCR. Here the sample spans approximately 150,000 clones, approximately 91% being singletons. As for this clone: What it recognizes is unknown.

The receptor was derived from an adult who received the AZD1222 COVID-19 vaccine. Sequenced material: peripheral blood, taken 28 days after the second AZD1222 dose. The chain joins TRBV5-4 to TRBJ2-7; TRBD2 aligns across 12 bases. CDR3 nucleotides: TGTGCCAGCAGCGGGGGACTAGCGGGCTCCTACGAGCAGTACTTC. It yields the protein CASSGGLAGSYEQYF.